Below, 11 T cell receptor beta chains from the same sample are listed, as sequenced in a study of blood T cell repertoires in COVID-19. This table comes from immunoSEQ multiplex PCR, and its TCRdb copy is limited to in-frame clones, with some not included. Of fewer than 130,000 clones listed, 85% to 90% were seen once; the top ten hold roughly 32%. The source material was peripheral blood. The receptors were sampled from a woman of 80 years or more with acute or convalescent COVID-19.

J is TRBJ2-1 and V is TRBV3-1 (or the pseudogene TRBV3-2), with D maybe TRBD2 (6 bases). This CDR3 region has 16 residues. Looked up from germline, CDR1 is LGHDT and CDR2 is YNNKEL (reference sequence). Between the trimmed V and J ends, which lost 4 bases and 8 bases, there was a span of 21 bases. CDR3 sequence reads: CASSPAPAGRPDEQFF. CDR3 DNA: TGTGCCAGCAGCCCCGCACCGGCGGGGCGGCCCGATGAGCAGTTCTTC.

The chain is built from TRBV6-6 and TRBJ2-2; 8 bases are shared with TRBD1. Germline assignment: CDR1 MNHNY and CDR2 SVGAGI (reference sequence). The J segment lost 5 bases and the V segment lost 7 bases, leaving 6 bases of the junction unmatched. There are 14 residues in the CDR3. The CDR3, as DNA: TGTGCCAGCAAGGCAGGGGGCGAAACCGGGGAGCTGTTTTTT. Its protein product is CASKAGGETGELFF.

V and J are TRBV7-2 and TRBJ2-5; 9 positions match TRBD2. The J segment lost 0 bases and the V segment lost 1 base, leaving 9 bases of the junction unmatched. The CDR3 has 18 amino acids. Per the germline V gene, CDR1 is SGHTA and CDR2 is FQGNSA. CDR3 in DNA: TGTGCCAGCAGCTTAGTTTGGGTGCTAGCGGGGAACCAAGAGACCCAGTACTTC. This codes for CASSLVWVLAGNQETQYF.

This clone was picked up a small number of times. The CDR3 DNA reads as TGTGCCAGCAGCTACGGCCCTGCGGGGGGTAACACCGGGGAGCTGTTTTTT. Translating it yields CASSYGPAGGNTGELFF. The chain employs TRBV13 and TRBJ2-2; 8 bases match TRBD2. Germline-derived CDR1 and CDR2 are PRHDT and FYEKMQ (reference sequence). This CDR3 is 17 amino acids long. With V trimmed by 4 bases and J by 2 bases, 9 bases remained unmatched.

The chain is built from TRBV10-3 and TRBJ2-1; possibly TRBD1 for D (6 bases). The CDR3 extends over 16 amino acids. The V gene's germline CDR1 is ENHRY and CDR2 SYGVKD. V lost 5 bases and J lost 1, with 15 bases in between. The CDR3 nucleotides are TGTGCCATCAGTACTTTGACAGGCGGGTCCTACAATGAGCAGTTCTTC. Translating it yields CAISTLTGGSYNEQFF.

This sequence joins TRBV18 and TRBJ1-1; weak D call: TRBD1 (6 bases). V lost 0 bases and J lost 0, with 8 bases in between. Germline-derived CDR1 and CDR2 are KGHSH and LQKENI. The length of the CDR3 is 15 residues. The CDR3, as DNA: TGTGCCAGCTCACCACCGGACAGACTGAACACTGAAGCTTTCTTT. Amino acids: CASSPPDRLNTEAFF. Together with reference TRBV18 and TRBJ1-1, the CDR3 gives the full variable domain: NAGVMQNPRHLVRRRGQEARLRCSPMKGHSHVYWYRQLPEEGLKFMVYLQKENIIDESGMPKERFSAEFPKEGPSILRIQQVVRGDSAAYFCASSPPDRLNTEAFFGQGTRLTVV.

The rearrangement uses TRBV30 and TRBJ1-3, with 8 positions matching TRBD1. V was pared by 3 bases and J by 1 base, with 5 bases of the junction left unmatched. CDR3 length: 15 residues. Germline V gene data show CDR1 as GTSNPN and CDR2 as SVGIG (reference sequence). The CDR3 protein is CAWSTQGGSGNTIYF. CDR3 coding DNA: TGTGCCTGGAGCACACAGGGGGGATCTGGAAACACCATATATTTT.

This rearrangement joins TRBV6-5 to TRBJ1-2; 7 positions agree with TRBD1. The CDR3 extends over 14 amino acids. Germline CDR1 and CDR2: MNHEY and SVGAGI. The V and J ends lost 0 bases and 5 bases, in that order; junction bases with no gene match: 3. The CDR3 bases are TGTGCCAGCAGTTACTCGACAGGGCTTTATGGCTACACCTTC. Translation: CASSYSTGLYGYTF.

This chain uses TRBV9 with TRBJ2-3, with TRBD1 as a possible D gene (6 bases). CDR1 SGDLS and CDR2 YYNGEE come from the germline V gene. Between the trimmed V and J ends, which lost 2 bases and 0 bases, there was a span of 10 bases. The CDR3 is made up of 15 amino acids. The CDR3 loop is CASSVGTTSTDTQYF. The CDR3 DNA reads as TGTGCCAGCAGCGTTGGGACAACTAGCACAGATACGCAGTATTTT.

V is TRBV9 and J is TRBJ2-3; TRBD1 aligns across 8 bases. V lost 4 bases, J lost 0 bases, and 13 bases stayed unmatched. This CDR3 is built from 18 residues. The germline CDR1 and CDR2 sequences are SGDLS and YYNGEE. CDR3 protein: CASSLHPGQGGSTDTQYF. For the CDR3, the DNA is TGTGCCAGCAGCCTCCACCCAGGACAGGGAGGAAGCACAGATACGCAGTATTTT. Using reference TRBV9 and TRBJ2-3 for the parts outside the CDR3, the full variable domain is DSGVTQTPKHLITATGQRVTLRCSPRSGDLSVYWYQQSLDQGLQFLIQYYNGEERAKGNILERFSAQQFPDLHSELNLSSLELGDSALYFCASSLHPGQGGSTDTQYFGPGTRLTVL.

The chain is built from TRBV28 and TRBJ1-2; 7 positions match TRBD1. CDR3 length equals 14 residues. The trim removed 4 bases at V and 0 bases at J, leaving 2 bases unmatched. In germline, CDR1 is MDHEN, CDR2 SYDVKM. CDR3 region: CASSSGQANYGYTF. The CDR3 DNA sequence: TGTGCCAGCAGTTCTGGACAGGCTAACTATGGCTACACCTTC.